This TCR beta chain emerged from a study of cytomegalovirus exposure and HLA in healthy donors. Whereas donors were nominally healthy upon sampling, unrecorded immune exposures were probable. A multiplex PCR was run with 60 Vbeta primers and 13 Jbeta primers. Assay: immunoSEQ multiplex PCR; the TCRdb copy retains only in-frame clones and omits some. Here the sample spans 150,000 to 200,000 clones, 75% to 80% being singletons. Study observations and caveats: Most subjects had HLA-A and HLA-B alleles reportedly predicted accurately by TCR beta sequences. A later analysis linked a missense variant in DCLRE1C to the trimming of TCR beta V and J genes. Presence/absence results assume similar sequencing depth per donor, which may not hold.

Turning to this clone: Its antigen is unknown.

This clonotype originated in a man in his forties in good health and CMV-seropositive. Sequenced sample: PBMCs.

In DNA, the CDR3 is TGTGCCACCAGCACCGCCCAGGGGCCCAACGAGCAGTACTTC. The encoded protein is CATSTAQGPNEQYF. The chain combines TRBV6-5 with TRBJ2-7, with a weak D call TRBD1 (6 bases). The germline gives CDR1 MNHEY, CDR2 SVGAGI. This CDR3 is 14 amino acids long. V lost 10 bases and J lost 5, with 21 bases in between.